This entry features one T cell receptor (beta chain) sequence. Its antigen is as yet unknown. The data stem from a study of shared clonotypes between healthy human individuals. Study conclusions and caveats: The four-donor shared clonotypes exceeded non-shared clonotypes in generation probability, with non-shared ones scoring lower.

The CDR3 totals 14 residues. Looked up from germline, CDR1 is GTSNPN and CDR2 is SVGIG (reference sequence). Trimming removed 1 base from V and 4 bases from J; junction bases left unmatched: 6. Clones were sequenced by immunoSEQ multiplex PCR, and TCRdb holds only the in-frame ones, with some missing. The sample gives about a million clones, 60% to 80% of which show up once; roughly 1.5% is in the top ten. This chain links TRBV30 with TRBJ2-5; 7 bases are shared with TRBD2. The sample was memory CD4+ T cells sorted from blood. Specified subset: CD45RA-negative fraction. The source is a man between 18 and 35 years old in good health. CDR3 in amino acids: CAWSGWTSGETQYF. For the CDR3, the DNA is TGTGCCTGGAGTGGATGGACTAGTGGAGAGACCCAGTACTTC.